Listed here are 25 T cell receptor beta chains from one sample, sequenced in a study of T cells in narcolepsy. The assay was immunoSEQ multiplex PCR, and TCRdb's table has in-frame clones only and misses some. This sample has fewer than 35,000 clones, with under 85% found just once. The specimen was CD45RA- memory CD4+ T cells from PBMCs. The receptors were sampled from a human donor with narcolepsy.

The CDR3 DNA is TGTGCCAGCAGCGGCGGGACCACCCACACCGGGGAGCTGTTTTTT. Encoded protein: CASSGGTTHTGELFF. The chain couples TRBV7-9 to TRBJ2-2; TRBD2 might be the D (6 bases). The CDR3 covers 15 residues. Germline V gene lookup returns CDR1 SEHNR and CDR2 FQNEAQ (reference sequence). Between the trimmed V and J ends, which lost 5 bases and 3 bases, there was a span of 13 bases.

The chain recombines TRBV4-2 with TRBJ1-2, with a possible D match to TRBD1 (6 bases). Trimming removed 0 bases from V and 5 bases from J, with 16 bases in between. In germline, CDR1 is LGHNA, CDR2 YNFKEQ. The CDR3 sequence is 16 residues long. The CDR3 here is CASSQDSDSTRYGYTF. As DNA, the CDR3 is TGTGCCAGCAGCCAAGATTCGGACAGCACCCGTTATGGCTACACCTTC.

The rearrangement uses TRBV4-1 and TRBJ2-5; D perhaps matches TRBD1 (6 bases). Germline V gene data show CDR1 as MGHRA and CDR2 as YSYEKL. The V end was cut by 0 bases, the J end by 1 base, with 12 bases between. There are 16 residues in the CDR3. CDR3 protein: CASSQDAGDTQETQYF. For the CDR3, the DNA is TGCGCCAGCAGCCAAGATGCTGGGGACACCCAAGAGACCCAGTACTTC.

The chain uses TRBV11-2 and TRBJ1-2, with D uncertain. This CDR3 is 15 amino acids long. Trimming pared 4 bases from V and 0 bases from J, leaving 12 bases between. Germline V gene lookup returns CDR1 SGHAT and CDR2 FQNNGV. The CDR3 reads CASSSPFGANYGYTF. The CDR3 region has the DNA TGTGCCAGCAGCTCCCCCTTTGGAGCTAACTATGGCTACACCTTC.

This chain links TRBV4-2 with TRBJ2-2, with 7 bases fitting TRBD2. After removal of 5 bases from V and 4 bases from J, the junction contained 4 bases not matched to a gene. This CDR3 has 14 residues. Germline V lookup: CDR1 LGHNA, CDR2 YNFKEQ. The CDR3 nucleotides read TGTGCCAGCAGCGCGGGGGAGGGCACCGGGGAGCTGTTTTTT. Translation: CASSAGEGTGELFF.

This chain uses TRBV10-2 with TRBJ1-2, with TRBD1 as a possible D gene (5 bases). Germline V gene lookup returns CDR1 WSHSY and CDR2 SAAADI. Trimming left V 5 bases short and J 8 bases short, with 18 bases between. The CDR3 is made up of 14 amino acids. The CDR3 is CASSRDDGAQGYTF. The DNA of the CDR3 is TGCGCCAGCAGTAGGGATGATGGGGCCCAAGGCTACACCTTC.

The chain joins TRBV7-9 to TRBJ2-1; no clear D gene. The CDR3 loop spans 15 amino acids. V dropped 3 bases and J dropped 4 bases, with 13 bases sitting between them. Germline loops: CDR1 SEHNR, CDR2 FQNEAQ (reference sequence). The CDR3 here is CASSFPNYGYNEQFF. The CDR3 coding sequence is TGTGCCAGCAGCTTCCCCAACTACGGTTACAATGAGCAGTTCTTC.

V and J are TRBV6-5 and TRBJ2-7; 7 bases line up with TRBD1. The V segment lost 3 bases and the J segment 9 bases; nucleotides outside the gene matches: 11. This CDR3 is built from 14 residues. Per germline, CDR1 MNHEY and CDR2 SVGAGI. The DNA of the CDR3 is TGTGCCAGCAGTTATTCCTCGGACAGGACGGGGCAGTACTTC. Protein sequence: CASSYSSDRTGQYF.

The count of this clone is one. The V and J genes are TRBV12-5 and TRBJ1-4, with a tentative D call TRBD1 (5 bases). CDR1 is LGHNT, CDR2 FRNRAP, per germline. The CDR3 loop spans 15 amino acids. V was pared by 7 bases and J by 8 bases, with 20 bases between. DNA for the CDR3: TGTGCTAGTGCCCTCGAAGGCAGGGCGTCGGAAAAACTGTTTTTT. This translates into CASALEGRASEKLFF.

V gene TRBV10-3 combines with J gene TRBJ2-3; 10 bases map to TRBD2. The junction had 6 bases not matched to a gene; V was cut back by 7 bases and J by 2 bases. Germline V lookup: CDR1 ENHRY, CDR2 SYGVKD. This CDR3 region has 15 residues. This CDR3 is CAINFSGGPTDTQYF. In DNA form, the CDR3 reads TGTGCCATCAACTTTAGCGGGGGGCCCACAGATACGCAGTATTTT.

V is TRBV9 and J is TRBJ1-2; 8 bases are a match to TRBD1. Germline V CDR1 and CDR2: SGDLS, YYNGEE. Trimming removed 2 bases from V and 7 bases from J; junction bases left unmatched: 7. The CDR3 is 14 amino acids. CDR3 sequence: CASSVGQARSGYTF. CDR3 nucleotide sequence: TGTGCCAGCAGCGTGGGACAGGCCCGGAGTGGCTACACCTTC.

The rearrangement links TRBV11-3 to TRBJ2-5; no firm D call. Germline CDR1 is SGHNT and CDR2 is YENEEA. This CDR3 is built from 13 residues. Trimming cost V 7 bases and J 4 bases, with 13 bases left between them. The CDR3 spells CASNPINAETQYF. CDR3 nucleotides: TGTGCCAGCAACCCTATAAACGCAGAGACCCAGTACTTC.

The rearrangement links TRBV9 to TRBJ1-2, with D maybe TRBD1 (5 bases). This CDR3 comprises 14 residues. Trimming removed 3 bases at V and 7 bases at J, with 16 bases between. CDR1 SGDLS and CDR2 YYNGEE come from the germline V gene. Here the CDR3 DNA reads TGTGCCAGCAGCGGAGGGACTACTATCGGTGGCTACACCTTC. Translating it yields CASSGGTTIGGYTF.

The CDR3 DNA reads TGTGCCAGCAGCGTAGAAGAGACCCAGTACTTC. Protein: CASSVEETQYF. This chain joins TRBV5-6 and TRBJ2-5; D not resolved. Germline V gene data show CDR1 as SGHDT and CDR2 as YYEEEE. The CDR3 runs 11 residues. V gave up 4 bases and J gave up 3 bases, with 4 bases separating them.

The chain combines TRBV4-2 with TRBJ1-6; TRBD1 agrees at 7 bases. J gave up 7 bases and V 0 bases, and 6 bases lay outside the gene matches. The germline V gene encodes CDR1 LGHNA and CDR2 YNFKEQ. This CDR3 has 16 residues. The CDR3, as DNA: TGTGCCAGCAGCCAAGACCTCCAGGGGGGCAATTCACCCCTCCACTTT. Translating gives CASSQDLQGGNSPLHF.

The J gene is TRBJ1-5, the V gene TRBV2; the D is unclear. The CDR3 is made up of 15 amino acids. Trimming removed 2 bases from V and 7 bases from J, with 15 bases in between. Germline CDR1 and CDR2: SNHLY and FYNNEI. This CDR3 is CASSESLPALQPQHF. In DNA, the CDR3 is TGTGCCAGCAGTGAATCCTTGCCAGCTTTACAGCCCCAGCATTTT. The variable domain in full, completed from reference TRBV2 and TRBJ1-5, reads EPEVTQTPSHQVTQMGQEVILRCVPISNHLYFYWYRQILGQKVEFLVSFYNNEISEKSEIFDDQFSVERPDGSNFTLKIRSTKLEDSAMYFCASSESLPALQPQHFGDGTRLSIL.

The chain links TRBV11-3 to TRBJ1-4; the D gene is possibly TRBD1 (5 bases). V lost 5 bases to trimming and J lost 0 bases, with 19 bases between them. Per the germline V gene, CDR1 is SGHNT and CDR2 is YENEEA. This CDR3 has 18 amino acids. CDR3 loop: CASSLRRDGTSTNEKLFF. DNA of the CDR3: TGTGCCAGCAGCCTTCGCCGGGACGGCACCTCAACTAATGAAAAACTGTTTTTT.

The rearrangement links TRBV7-9 to TRBJ2-1, with 16 bases fitting TRBD2. From germline, CDR1 is SEHNR and CDR2 FQNEAQ (reference sequence). CDR3 length equals 17 residues. With V trimmed by 5 bases and J by 6 bases, 7 bases remained unmatched. Here the CDR3 reads CASSPGTSGGARNEQFF. The CDR3 DNA sequence: TGTGCCAGCAGCCCGGGGACTAGCGGGGGGGCACGCAATGAGCAGTTCTTC.

The V and J genes are TRBV11-3 and TRBJ2-1; 7 positions agree with TRBD1. The germline gives CDR1 SGHNT, CDR2 YENEEA. V lost 5 bases and J lost 5; bases outside the gene matches: 9. This CDR3 region has 15 residues. The chain's CDR3 is CASSPDRVLNNEQFF. The CDR3 DNA reads TGTGCCAGCAGCCCTGACAGGGTCCTTAACAATGAGCAGTTCTTC.

This chain connects TRBV4-2 to TRBJ2-1; D remains unclear. This CDR3 is 12 amino acids long. Per the germline V gene, CDR1 is LGHNA and CDR2 is YNFKEQ. Trimming cost V 3 bases and J 9 bases, with 9 bases left between them. As DNA, the CDR3 is TGTGCCAGCAGCCACCGGGTGAGTGAGCAGTTCTTC. Its protein product is CASSHRVSEQFF.

The chain recombines TRBV28 with TRBJ1-5, with D tentatively TRBD1 (5 bases). The CDR3 has 14 residues. Trimming stripped 6 bases from V and 6 bases from J, with 15 bases between. CDR1 is MDHEN and CDR2 is SYDVKM in the germline V gene. CDR3 residues: CASSLRVGTQPQHF. DNA of the CDR3: TGTGCCAGCAGCCTAAGGGTGGGGACTCAGCCCCAGCATTTT.

The chain joins TRBV7-9 to TRBJ2-2; D is unclear. The CDR3 is made up of 15 amino acids. V gave up 5 bases and J gave up 3 bases, with 13 bases separating them. Germline CDR1 and CDR2: SEHNR and FQNEAQ (reference sequence). CDR3 DNA: TGTGCCAGCAGCCCGCAGGCCCCCTACACCGGGGAGCTGTTTTTT. The encoded protein is CASSPQAPYTGELFF. Looking up the rest from reference TRBV7-9 and TRBJ2-2 gives the full variable domain: DTGVSQNPRHKITKRGQNVTFRCDPISEHNRLYWYRQTLGQGPEFLTYFQNEAQLEKSRLLSDRFSAERPKGSFSTLEIQRTEQGDSAMYLCASSPQAPYTGELFFGEGSRLTVL.

This clone was found a few times. This chain links TRBV27 with TRBJ1-1; TRBD1 matches 7 bases. The J segment lost 0 bases and the V segment lost 5 bases, leaving 6 bases of the junction unmatched. Germline CDR1 is MNHEY and CDR2 is SMNVEV (reference sequence). The CDR3 sequence is 15 residues long. Here the CDR3 DNA reads TGTGCCAGCAGTCTTCGGACAGGAGTGAACACTGAAGCTTTCTTT. It yields the protein CASSLRTGVNTEAFF.

This clone was counted a single time. The chain has TRBV7-2 and TRBJ1-1, with D possibly TRBD1 on 5 matching bases. Germline V CDR1 and CDR2: SGHTA, FQGNSA. Trimming took off 5 bases at V and 0 bases at J, with 10 bases between the two ends. The CDR3 spans 14 residues. For the CDR3, the DNA is TGTGCCAGCAGCCGACAGACTATGAACACTGAAGCTTTCTTT. Translation: CASSRQTMNTEAFF.

Points on this clone: Other DNA variants within this sample encode the same CDR3. CDR3 sequence (DNA): TGTGCCATCAGTGGGGGTGAGACCCAGTACTTC. Residues: CAISGGETQYF. This chain uses TRBV10-3 with TRBJ2-5; D is ambiguous. CDR3 size: 11 residues. The V end lost 4 bases, the J end lost 5 bases, and 5 bases lay between the germline ends. Germline CDR1 ENHRY, CDR2 SYGVKD.